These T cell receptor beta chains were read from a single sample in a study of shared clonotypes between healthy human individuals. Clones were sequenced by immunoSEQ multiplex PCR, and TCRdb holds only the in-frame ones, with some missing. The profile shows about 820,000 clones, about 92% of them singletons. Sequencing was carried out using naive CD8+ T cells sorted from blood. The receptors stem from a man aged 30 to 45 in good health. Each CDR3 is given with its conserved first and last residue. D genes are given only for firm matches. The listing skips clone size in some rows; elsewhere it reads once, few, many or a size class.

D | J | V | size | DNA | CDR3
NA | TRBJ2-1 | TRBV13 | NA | TGTGCCAGCAGCTTAGCCCGTTCCTACAATGAGCAGTTCTTC | CASSLARSYNEQFF
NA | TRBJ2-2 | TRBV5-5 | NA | TGTGCCAGCTTCCCTTGGGGGAGTCCCGGGGAACTGTTTTTT | CASFPWGSPGELFF
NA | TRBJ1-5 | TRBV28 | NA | TGTGCCAGCAGTCTCGGCGGACGAGCCTATCAGCCCCAGCATTTT | CASSLGGRAYQPQHF
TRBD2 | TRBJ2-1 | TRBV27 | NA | TGTGCCAGCAATTTCGCGGGGACTAGCAATGAGCAGTTCTTC | CASNFAGTSNEQFF
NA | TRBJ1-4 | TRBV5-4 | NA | TGTGCCAGCAGCTTGGCCGGGACCGAATTGTTTTTT | CASSLAGTELFF
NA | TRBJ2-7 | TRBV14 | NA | TGTGCCAGCAGCCGTCACCCTTTGGCCTCCCAATACGAGCAGTACTTC | CASSRHPLASQYEQYF
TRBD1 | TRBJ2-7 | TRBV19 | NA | TGTGCCAGTAGCCCCGGGACAGGGGTGAGGTACGAGCAGTACTTC | CASSPGTGVRYEQYF
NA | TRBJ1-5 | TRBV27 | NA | TGTGCCAGCAGTTTAGGGTCAGTAGGGAATCAGCCCCAGCATTTT | CASSLGSVGNQPQHF
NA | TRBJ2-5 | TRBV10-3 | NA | TGTGCCATCAGCGAGGACAGTCCCCTCCAAGAGACCCAGTACTTC | CAISEDSPLQETQYF
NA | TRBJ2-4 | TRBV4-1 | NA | TGCGCCAGCAGCCATAAGGGGGCCAAAAACATTCAGTACTTC | CASSHKGAKNIQYF
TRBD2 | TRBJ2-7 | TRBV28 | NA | TGTGCCAGCACCCTATGGTCGGAAGCGGGAGCCTACGAGCAGTACTTC | CASTLWSEAGAYEQYF
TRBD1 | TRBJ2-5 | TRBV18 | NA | TGTGCCAGCTCAGAGGGACAGGGGCGCGGGCAAGAGACCCAGTACTTC | CASSEGQGRGQETQYF
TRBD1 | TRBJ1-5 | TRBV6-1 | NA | TGTGCCAGCAGTGAAGAAAGGGGGCGCAATCAGCCCCAGCATTTT | CASSEERGRNQPQHF
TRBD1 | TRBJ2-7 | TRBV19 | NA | TGTGCCAGTAGTATGGGACAGGGCTTTACCCTCTACGAGCAGTACTTC | CASSMGQGFTLYEQYF
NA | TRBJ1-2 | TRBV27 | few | TGTGCCAGCAGTCCTGGGAGTTTCTATGGCTACACCTTC | CASSPGSFYGYTF
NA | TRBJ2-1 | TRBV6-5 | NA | TGTGCCAGCAGTTACTCCCTCCGGAGCTCCTACAATGAGCAGTTCTTC | CASSYSLRSSYNEQFF
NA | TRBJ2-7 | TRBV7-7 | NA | TGTGCCAGCAGCCCGCAGGATTCCTACGAGCAGTACTTC | CASSPQDSYEQYF
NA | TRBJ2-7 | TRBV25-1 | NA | TGTGCCAGCAGTGAGTCCCCTAGCTTCTACGAGCAGTACTTC | CASSESPSFYEQYF
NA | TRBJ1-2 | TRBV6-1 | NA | TGTGCCAGCAGTCGGATGCGAAAGACCTATGGCTACACCTTC | CASSRMRKTYGYTF
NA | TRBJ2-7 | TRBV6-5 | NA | TGTGCCAGCAGTTACGACATCCCGGCCGCCGAGCAGTACTTC | CASSYDIPAAEQYF
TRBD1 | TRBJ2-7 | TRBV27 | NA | TGTGCCAGCAGTCCGGGGACAGGGGTTTCCTACGAGCAGTACTTC | CASSPGTGVSYEQYF
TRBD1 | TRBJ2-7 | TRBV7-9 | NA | TGTGCCAGCAGTCGACAGGGGGAAGGGAACGAGCAGTACTTC | CASSRQGEGNEQYF
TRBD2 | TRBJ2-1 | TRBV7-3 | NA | TGTGCCAGCAGCTTTATAGCGGGAGGCCACAATGAGCAGTTCTTC | CASSFIAGGHNEQFF
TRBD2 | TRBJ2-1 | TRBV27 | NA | TGTGCCAGCAGCTCGTTTCAGCGGGAGGGCCTGTGGAATGAGCAGTTCTTC | CASSSFQREGLWNEQFF
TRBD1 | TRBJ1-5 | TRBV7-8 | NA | TGTGCCAGCAGCTTAGCCAGGGGGAGCAATCAGCCCCAGCATTTT | CASSLARGSNQPQHF
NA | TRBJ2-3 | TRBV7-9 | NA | TGTGCCAGCAACCCTCCATACAGGCCCTCTAGCACAGATACGCAGTATTTT | CASNPPYRPSSTDTQYF
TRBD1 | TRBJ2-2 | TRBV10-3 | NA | TGTGCCATCAGTGAGTCTTGGGACAGATTCGTCGCGAACACCGGGGAGCTGTTTTTT | CAISESWDRFVANTGELFF
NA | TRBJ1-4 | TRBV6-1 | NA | TGTGCCAGCAGTGAATCTGTCGGGGCCTTGTTTCCTGAAAAACTGTTTTTT | CASSESVGALFPEKLFF
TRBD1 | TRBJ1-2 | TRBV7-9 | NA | TGTGCCAGCACTACCGCTTTTGACCCAGACAGGGACTATGGCTACACCTTC | CASTTAFDPDRDYGYTF
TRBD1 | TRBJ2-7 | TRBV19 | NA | TGTGCCAGTAGCCTCCTGGGACAGGGAATCTACGAGCAGTACTTC | CASSLLGQGIYEQYF
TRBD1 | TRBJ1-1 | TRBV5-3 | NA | TGTGCCAGAAGATGGGGACAGGGGTTAGGGAACACTGAAGCTTTCTTT | CARRWGQGLGNTEAFF
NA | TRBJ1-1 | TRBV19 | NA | TGTGCCAGTAGTTCACCCAGCCGACACCGGAACACTGAAGCTTTCTTT | CASSSPSRHRNTEAFF
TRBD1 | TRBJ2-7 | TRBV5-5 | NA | TGTGCCAGCAGACATAGGACAGGGTACGCCTACGAGCAGTACTTC | CASRHRTGYAYEQYF
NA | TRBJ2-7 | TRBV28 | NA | TGTGCCAGCAGCTCCGACTCGTCCTACGAGCAGTACTTC | CASSSDSSYEQYF